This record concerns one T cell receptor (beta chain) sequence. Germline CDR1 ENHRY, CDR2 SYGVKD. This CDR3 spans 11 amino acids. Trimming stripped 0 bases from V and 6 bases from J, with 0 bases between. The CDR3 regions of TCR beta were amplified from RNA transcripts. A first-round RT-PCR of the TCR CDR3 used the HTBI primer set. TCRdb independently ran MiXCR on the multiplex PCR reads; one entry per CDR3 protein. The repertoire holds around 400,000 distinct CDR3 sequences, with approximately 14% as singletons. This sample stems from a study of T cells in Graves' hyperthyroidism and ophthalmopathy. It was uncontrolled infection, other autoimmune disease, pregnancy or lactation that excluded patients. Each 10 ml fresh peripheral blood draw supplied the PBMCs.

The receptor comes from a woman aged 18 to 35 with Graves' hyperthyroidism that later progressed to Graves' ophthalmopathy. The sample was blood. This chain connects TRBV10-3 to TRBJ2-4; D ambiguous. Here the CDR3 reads CAISESNIQYF. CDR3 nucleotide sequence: TGTGCCATCAGTGAGTCAAACATTCAGTACTTC.